This TCR beta chain is drawn from a study of regulatory T cells in long-lasting Graves disease. Time point denoted: newly diagnosed GD, antithyroid drugs for less than 3 months. Construction of the TCR library relied on RNA isolated from PBMCs. Construction of the TCR beta libraries employed iRepertoire HTBI primers in conjunction with Arm-PCR of CDR3 regions. TCRdb analysed the multiplex PCR reads with MiXCR anew, one entry per CDR3 protein. The table lists roughly 420,000 distinct CDR3 sequences, 12% to 15% of them singletons. Germline assignment: CDR1 ENHRY and CDR2 SYGVKD. The CDR3 sequence is 13 residues long. Trimming cost V 8 bases and J 9 bases, with 14 bases left between them. The same specimen was also included in a second study, on T cells in Graves' hyperthyroidism and ophthalmopathy.

The sequence derives from a woman aged 45 to 65 with Graves disease. The chain recombines TRBV10-3 with TRBJ1-6; possibly TRBD1 for D (6 bases). The material was peripheral blood mononuclear cells (PBMCs), obtained at new diagnosis, from a patient treated with antithyroid drugs. This CDR3 is CAIRGQLPSPLHF. The CDR3 nucleotides read TGTGCCATCCGGGGGCAGCTTCCTTCACCCCTCCACTTT.